This passage covers 6 T cell receptor beta chains from one sample sequenced in a study of shared clonotypes between healthy human individuals. Sequencing was performed with immunoSEQ multiplex PCR; in TCRdb, only in-frame clones are kept and a portion is missing. The sample holds just over 2,000,000 clones; 85% to 95% are singletons and the top ten take 0.1% to 0.15%. Sequencing was done on a sample of naive CD4+ T cells sorted from blood. Sample subset: CD45RA+ positively selected. These receptors originate from a man younger than 30 in good health.

The rearrangement joins TRBV6-6 to TRBJ2-5; D not resolved. Trimming shortened V by 1 base and J by 1 base, and 1 base separated the two germline ends. The CDR3 is 12 amino acids. Per the germline V gene, CDR1 is MNHNY and CDR2 is SVGAGI (reference sequence). The CDR3 DNA is TGTGCCAGCAGTTACTTCCAAGAGACCCAGTACTTC. Encoded protein: CASSYFQETQYF.

As regards this clone: Other DNA sequences within the sample encode an identical CDR3. The genes are TRBV9 and TRBJ2-7; D is tentatively TRBD1 or TRBD2 (5 bases each). The germline V and J ends were trimmed by 0 bases and 7 bases, with 11 bases remaining between them. Germline V lookup: CDR1 SGDLS, CDR2 YYNGEE. The CDR3 is 13 residues long. The CDR3 bases are TGTGCCAGCAGCGTAGGGGGGTCCGGTGAGCAGTACTTC. Translating it yields CASSVGGSGEQYF.

For this clone: Other DNA sequences from this sample encode an identical CDR3 as well. The V gene is TRBV6-5, the J gene TRBJ1-4, with 9 nucleotides matching TRBD1. The CDR3 sequence is 15 residues long. With 0 bases clipped from V and 8 bases from J, the junction kept 4 bases outside the gene matches. Per germline, CDR1 MNHEY and CDR2 SVGAGI. The CDR3 region has the DNA TGTGCCAGCAGTTACTCAGGGACAGGGAACGAAAAACTGTTTTTT. Its translation is CASSYSGTGNEKLFF.

V and J are TRBV19 and TRBJ1-1; the D is unclear. Trimming stripped 3 bases from V and 3 bases from J, with 8 bases between. Per the germline V gene, CDR1 is LNHDA and CDR2 is SQIVND (reference sequence). This CDR3 region has 13 residues. CDR3 amino acids: CASSMRGYTEAFF. CDR3 coding DNA: TGTGCCAGTAGTATGAGAGGGTACACTGAAGCTTTCTTT.

The table lists this clone with a count of one. The rearrangement uses TRBV14 and TRBJ2-3; D ambiguous. V gave up 4 bases and J gave up 4 bases, with 9 bases separating them. This CDR3 has 13 amino acids. The germline CDR1 and CDR2 sequences are SGHDN and FVKESK. In nucleotides, the CDR3 is TGTGCCAGCAGCCCCCGTCCGCCAGATACGCAGTATTTT. It encodes CASSPRPPDTQYF.

The gene calls are TRBV2 and TRBJ2-3; possibly TRBD1 for D (6 bases). Germline assignment: CDR1 SNHLY and CDR2 FYNNEI. Trimming pared 9 bases from V and 1 base from J, leaving 17 bases between. This CDR3 spans 15 amino acids. DNA of the CDR3: TGTGCCAGTTCTTTCAGGGGATGTGGCACAGATACGCAGTATTTT. Its translation: CASSFRGCGTDTQYF. Supplemented by reference TRBV2 and TRBJ2-3, the full variable domain reads EPEVTQTPSHQVTQMGQEVILRCVPISNHLYFYWYRQILGQKVEFLVSFYNNEISEKSEIFDDQFSVERPDGSNFTLKIRSTKLEDSAMYFCASSFRGCGTDTQYFGPGTRLTVL.